This T cell receptor beta chain was observed in a study of T cell repertoires in cytomegalovirus infection. TCRdb reprocessed the reads with MiXCR, giving one entry per CDR3 protein. This table holds 130,000 or so distinct CDR3 sequences, 5.5% to 8% found once. The CDR3 contains 13 residues. Looked up from germline, CDR1 is SGHTA and CDR2 is FQGNSA. The ends were cut back, 1 base at V and 11 bases at J, with 12 bases in the middle. This clonotype was seen ten or more times. The chain couples TRBV7-2 to TRBJ1-5, with D hard to call. The source is a human donor in good health (CMV status not recorded). Some clones in this sample may be carry-over from other donors' samples. Specimen: PBMCs. CDR3 amino acids: CASSLGSLVAQHF. The CDR3 region has the DNA TGTGCCAGCAGCTTAGGCAGCCTTGTTGCCCAGCATTTT.